The clone carrying this TCR beta chain was recorded many times. Its antigen is not identified. TCRdb itself ran the 5' RACE reads through MiXCR, one entry per CDR3 protein. The sample holds 100,000 or so distinct CDR3 sequences, roughly 6% seen once. These data belong to a study of identical twins. The germline V gene encodes CDR1 SGHRS and CDR2 YFSETQ. The CDR3 runs 11 residues. The V end lost 7 bases, the J end lost 4 bases, and 6 bases lay between the germline ends. Study results and limitations: Twin sharing of out-of-frame TCR alpha was underestimated by models in monozygotic pairs. The more abundant beta clonotypes in cord blood had fewer insertions, and memory repertoires did not show this.

This sequence joins TRBV5-1 and TRBJ2-1; D unclear. The specimen was memory T cells sorted from blood. The sequence derives from a woman in her forties or fifties in good health. CDR3 nucleotides: TGCGCCAGCGTAGATTACAATGAGCAGTTCTTC. Translation: CASVDYNEQFF.